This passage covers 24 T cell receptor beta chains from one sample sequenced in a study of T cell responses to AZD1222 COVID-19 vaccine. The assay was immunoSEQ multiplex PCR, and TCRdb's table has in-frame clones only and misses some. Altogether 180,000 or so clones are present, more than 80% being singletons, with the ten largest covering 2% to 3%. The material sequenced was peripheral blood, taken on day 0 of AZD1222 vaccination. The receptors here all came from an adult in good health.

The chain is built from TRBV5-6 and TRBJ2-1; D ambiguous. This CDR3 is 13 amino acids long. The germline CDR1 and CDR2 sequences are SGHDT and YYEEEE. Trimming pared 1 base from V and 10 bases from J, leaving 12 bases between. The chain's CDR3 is CASSLNLRWEQFF. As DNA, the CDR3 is TGTGCCAGCAGCTTGAATTTGAGGTGGGAGCAGTTCTTC.

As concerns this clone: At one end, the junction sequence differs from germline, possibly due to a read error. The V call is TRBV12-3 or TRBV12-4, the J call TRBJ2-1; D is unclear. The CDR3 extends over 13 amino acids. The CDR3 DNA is TGTGCCAGCAGTTTATCCTCCTTCAATGAGCAGTTCTTC. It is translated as CASSLSSFNEQFF.

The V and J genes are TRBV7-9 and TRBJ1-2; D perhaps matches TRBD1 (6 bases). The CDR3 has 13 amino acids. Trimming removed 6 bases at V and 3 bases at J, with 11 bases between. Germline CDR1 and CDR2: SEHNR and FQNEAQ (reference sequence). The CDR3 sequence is CASSMDSDYGYTF. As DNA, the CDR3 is TGTGCCAGCAGTATGGACAGCGACTATGGCTACACCTTC.

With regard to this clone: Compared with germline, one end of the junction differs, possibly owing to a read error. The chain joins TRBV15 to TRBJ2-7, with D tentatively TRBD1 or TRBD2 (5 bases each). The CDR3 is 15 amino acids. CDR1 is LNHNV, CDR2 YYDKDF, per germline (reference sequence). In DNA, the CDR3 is TGTGCCGCCAGCGGCCCGACAGTTAACGGGTGGGAGCAGTACTTC. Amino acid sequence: CAASGPTVNGWEQYF.

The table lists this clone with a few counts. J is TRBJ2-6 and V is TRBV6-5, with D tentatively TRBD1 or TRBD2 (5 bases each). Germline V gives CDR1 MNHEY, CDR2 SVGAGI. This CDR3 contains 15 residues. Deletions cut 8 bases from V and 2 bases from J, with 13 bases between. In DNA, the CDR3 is TGTGCCAGCTCCTCCGAGGGGACTGGGGCCAACGTCCTGACTTTC. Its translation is CASSSEGTGANVLTF.

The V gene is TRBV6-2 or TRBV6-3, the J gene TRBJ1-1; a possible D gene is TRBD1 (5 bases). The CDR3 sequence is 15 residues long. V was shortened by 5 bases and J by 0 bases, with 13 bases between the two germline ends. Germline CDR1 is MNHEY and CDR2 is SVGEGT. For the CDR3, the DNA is TGTGCCAGCAGTCAGACAGCAGCCATGAACACTGAAGCTTTCTTT. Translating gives CASSQTAAMNTEAFF.

The CDR3 loop reads CASIGQGLNTEAFF. In DNA form, the CDR3 reads TGTGCCAGTATTGGACAGGGGCTGAACACTGAAGCTTTCTTT. The rearrangement links TRBV19 to TRBJ1-1; 9 bases map to TRBD1. The CDR3 runs 14 residues. Losses at the gene ends were 7 bases for V and 0 bases for J; bases not matched to a gene: 3. In germline, CDR1 is LNHDA, CDR2 SQIVND (reference sequence).

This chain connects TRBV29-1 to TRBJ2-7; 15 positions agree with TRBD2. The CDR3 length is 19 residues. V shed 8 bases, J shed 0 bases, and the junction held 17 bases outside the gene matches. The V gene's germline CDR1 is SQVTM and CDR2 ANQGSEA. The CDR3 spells CSILRRTSGRGRGSYEQYF. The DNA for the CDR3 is TGCAGCATATTAAGGCGGACTAGCGGGAGGGGTAGGGGCTCCTACGAGCAGTACTTC.

This chain's CDR3 is CASSYSKGKNEQFF. The CDR3 coding sequence is TGTGCCAGCAGTTACTCGAAAGGGAAGAATGAGCAGTTCTTC. This chain connects TRBV6-2 or TRBV6-3 to TRBJ2-1; D gene uncertain. CDR3 length equals 14 residues. CDR1 is MNHEY, CDR2 SVGEGT, per germline. V was clipped by 0 bases and J by 7 bases, with 10 bases between them.

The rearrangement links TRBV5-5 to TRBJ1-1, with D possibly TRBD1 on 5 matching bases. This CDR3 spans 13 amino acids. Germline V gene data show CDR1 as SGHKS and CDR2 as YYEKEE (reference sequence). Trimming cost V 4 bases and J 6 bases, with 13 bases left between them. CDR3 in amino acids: CASSGGIDAEAFF. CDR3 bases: TGTGCCAGCAGCGGGGGGATCGACGCTGAAGCTTTCTTT.

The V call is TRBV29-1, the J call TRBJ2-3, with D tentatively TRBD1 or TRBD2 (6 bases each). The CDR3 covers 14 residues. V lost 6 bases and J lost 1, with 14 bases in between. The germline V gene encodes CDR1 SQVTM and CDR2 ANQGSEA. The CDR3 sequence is CSVGGETRTDTQYF. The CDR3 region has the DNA TGCAGCGTGGGGGGCGAGACCCGCACAGATACGCAGTATTTT.

The DNA for the CDR3 is TGTGCCAGCAGAGGGCCGGGAGAGACCCAGTACTTC. This encodes CASRGPGETQYF. This chain joins TRBV27 and TRBJ2-5; D not certain. This CDR3 comprises 12 residues. CDR1 is MNHEY, CDR2 SMNVEV, per germline (reference sequence). V was pared by 6 bases and J by 4 bases, with 9 bases between.

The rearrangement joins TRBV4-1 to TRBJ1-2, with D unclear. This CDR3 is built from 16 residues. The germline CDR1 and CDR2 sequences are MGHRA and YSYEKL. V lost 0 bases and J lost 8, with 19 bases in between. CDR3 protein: CASSQEHGRPSGGYTF. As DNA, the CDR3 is TGCGCCAGCAGCCAAGAGCACGGGCGGCCGTCCGGGGGCTACACCTTC.

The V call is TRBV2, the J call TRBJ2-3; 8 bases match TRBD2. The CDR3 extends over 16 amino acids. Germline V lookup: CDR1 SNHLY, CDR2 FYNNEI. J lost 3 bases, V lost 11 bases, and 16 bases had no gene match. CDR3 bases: TGTGCCTCATGTCGCCGAGCGGGAGTTGGTACAGATACGCAGTATTTT. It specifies CASCRRAGVGTDTQYF. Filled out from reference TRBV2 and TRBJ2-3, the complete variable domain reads EPEVTQTPSHQVTQMGQEVILRCVPISNHLYFYWYRQILGQKVEFLVSFYNNEISEKSEIFDDQFSVERPDGSNFTLKIRSTKLEDSAMYFCASCRRAGVGTDTQYFGPGTRLTVL.

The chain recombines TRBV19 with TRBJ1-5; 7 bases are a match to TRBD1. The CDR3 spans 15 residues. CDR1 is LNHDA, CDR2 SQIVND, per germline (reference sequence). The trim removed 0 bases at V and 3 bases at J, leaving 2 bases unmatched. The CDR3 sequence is CASSIDGTVNQPQHF. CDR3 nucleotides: TGTGCCAGTAGTATAGACGGGACAGTCAATCAGCCCCAGCATTTT.

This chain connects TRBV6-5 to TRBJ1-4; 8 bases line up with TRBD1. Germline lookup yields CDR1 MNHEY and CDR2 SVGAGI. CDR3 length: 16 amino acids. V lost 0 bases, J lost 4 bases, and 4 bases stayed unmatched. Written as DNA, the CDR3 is TGTGCCAGCAGTTACTCAATAACAGGGGGTAATGAAAAACTGTTTTTT. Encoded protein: CASSYSITGGNEKLFF.

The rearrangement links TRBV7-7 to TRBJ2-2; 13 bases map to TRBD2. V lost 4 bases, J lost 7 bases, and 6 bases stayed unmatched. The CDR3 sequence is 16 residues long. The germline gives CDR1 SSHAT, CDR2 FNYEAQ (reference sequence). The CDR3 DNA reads TGTGCCAGCAGCTCGACTAGCGGGAGGTCGGGCGGGGAGCTGTTTTTT. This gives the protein CASSSTSGRSGGELFF.

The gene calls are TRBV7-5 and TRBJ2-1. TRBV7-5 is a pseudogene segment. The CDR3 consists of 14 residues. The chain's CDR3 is CVRSLRGVFQLRVF. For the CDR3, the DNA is TGTGTCAGAAGCTTAAGGGGGGTTTTTCAGCTTCGGGTCTTC.

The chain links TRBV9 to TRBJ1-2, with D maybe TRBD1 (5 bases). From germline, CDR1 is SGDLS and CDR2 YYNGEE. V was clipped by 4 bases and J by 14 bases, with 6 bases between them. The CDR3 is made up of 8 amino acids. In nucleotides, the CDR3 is TGTGCCAGCAGCCCAGGGACCTTC. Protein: CASSPGTF. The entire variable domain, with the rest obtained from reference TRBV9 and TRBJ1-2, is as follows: DSGVTQTPKHLITATGQRVTLRCSPRSGDLSVYWYQQSLDQGLQFLIQYYNGEERAKGNILERFSAQQFPDLHSELNLSSLELGDSALYFCASSPGTFGSGTRLTVV.

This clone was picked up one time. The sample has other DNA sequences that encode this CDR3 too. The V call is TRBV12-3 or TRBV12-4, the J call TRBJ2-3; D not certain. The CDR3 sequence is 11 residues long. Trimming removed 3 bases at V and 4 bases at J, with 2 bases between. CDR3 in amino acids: CASSLSDTQYF. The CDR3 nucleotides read TGTGCCAGCAGTTTGTCAGATACGCAGTATTTT.

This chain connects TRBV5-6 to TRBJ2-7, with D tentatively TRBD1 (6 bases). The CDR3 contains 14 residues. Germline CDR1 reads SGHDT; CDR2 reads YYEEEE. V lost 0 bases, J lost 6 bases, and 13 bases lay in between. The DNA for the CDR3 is TGTGCCAGCAGCTTGGCCCTCTCGACAGGCGAGCAGTACTTC. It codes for CASSLALSTGEQYF.

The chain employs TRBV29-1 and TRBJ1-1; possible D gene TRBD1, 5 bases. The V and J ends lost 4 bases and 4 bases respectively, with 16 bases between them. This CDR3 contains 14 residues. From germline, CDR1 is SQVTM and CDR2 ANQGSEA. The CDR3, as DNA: TGCAGCGTTGCGGTTCAGGGCAGGAGCACTGAAGCTTTCTTT. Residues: CSVAVQGRSTEAFF. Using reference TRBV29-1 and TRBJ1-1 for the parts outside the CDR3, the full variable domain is SAVISQKPSRDICQRGTSLTIQCQVDSQVTMMFWYRQQPGQSLTLIATANQGSEATYESGFVIDKFPISRPNLTFSTLTVSNMSPEDSSIYLCSVAVQGRSTEAFFGQGTRLTVV.

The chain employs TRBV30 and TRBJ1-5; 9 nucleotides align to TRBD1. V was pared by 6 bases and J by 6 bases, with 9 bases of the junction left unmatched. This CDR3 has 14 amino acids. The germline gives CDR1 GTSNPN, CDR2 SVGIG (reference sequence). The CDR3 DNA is TGTGCCTGTCAAACAGGGGGCTATGGTCAGCCCCAGCATTTT. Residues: CACQTGGYGQPQHF.

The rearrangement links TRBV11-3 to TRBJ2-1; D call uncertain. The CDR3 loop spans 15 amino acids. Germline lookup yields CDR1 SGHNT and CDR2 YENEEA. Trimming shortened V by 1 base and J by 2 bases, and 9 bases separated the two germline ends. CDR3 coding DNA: TGTGCCAGCAGCTTAGCAAGCGTAACCTACAATGAGCAGTTCTTC. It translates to CASSLASVTYNEQFF.